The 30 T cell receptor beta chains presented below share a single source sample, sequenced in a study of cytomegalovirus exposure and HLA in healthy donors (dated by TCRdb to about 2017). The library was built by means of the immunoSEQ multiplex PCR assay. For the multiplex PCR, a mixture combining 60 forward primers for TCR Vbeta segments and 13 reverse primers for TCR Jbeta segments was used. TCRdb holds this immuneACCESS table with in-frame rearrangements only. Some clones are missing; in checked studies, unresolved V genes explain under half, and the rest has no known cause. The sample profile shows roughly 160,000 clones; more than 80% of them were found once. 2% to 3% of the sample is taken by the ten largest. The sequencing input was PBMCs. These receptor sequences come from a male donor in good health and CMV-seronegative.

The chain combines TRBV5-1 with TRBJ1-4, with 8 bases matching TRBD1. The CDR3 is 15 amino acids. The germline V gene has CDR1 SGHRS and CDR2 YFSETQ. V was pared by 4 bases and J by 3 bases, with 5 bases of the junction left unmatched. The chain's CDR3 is CASSVTGVANEKLFF. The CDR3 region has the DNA TGCGCCAGCAGCGTGACAGGGGTGGCTAATGAAAAACTGTTTTTT.

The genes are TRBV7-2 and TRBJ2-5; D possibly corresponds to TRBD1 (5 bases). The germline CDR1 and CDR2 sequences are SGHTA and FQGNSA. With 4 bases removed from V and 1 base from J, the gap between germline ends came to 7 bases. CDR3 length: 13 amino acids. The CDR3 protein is CASSYDSQETQYF. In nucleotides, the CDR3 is TGTGCCAGCAGCTACGACAGCCAAGAGACCCAGTACTTC.

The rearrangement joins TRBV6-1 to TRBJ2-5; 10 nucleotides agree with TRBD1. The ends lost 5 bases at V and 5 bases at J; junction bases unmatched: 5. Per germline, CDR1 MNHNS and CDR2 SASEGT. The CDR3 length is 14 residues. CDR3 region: CASSTTGGYETQYF. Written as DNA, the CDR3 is TGTGCCAGCAGTACGACAGGGGGCTATGAGACCCAGTACTTC.

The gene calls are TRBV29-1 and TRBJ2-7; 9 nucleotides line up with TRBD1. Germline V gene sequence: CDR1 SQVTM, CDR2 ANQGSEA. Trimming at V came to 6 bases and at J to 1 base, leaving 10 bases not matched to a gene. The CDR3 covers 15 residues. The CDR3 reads CSVRKSQGASYEQYF. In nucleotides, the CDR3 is TGCAGCGTCCGAAAATCACAGGGGGCATCCTACGAGCAGTACTTC.

The CDR3 DNA is TGCGCCAGCAGCTTCGAGACAGGGGGCAATTCACCCCTCCACTTT. It translates to CASSFETGGNSPLHF. This chain connects TRBV5-1 to TRBJ1-6, with TRBD1 matching 10 bases. Germline trimming cut 2 bases from V and 7 bases from J; bases unmatched to any gene: 3. The CDR3 covers 15 residues. Germline CDR1 is SGHRS and CDR2 is YFSETQ.

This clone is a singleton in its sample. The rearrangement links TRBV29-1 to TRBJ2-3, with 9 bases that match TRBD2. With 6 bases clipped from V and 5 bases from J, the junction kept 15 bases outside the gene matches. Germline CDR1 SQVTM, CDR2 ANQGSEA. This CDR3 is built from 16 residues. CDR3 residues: CSVKEAGGHFGDTQYF. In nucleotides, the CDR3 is TGCAGCGTAAAAGAGGCGGGAGGGCATTTTGGAGATACGCAGTATTTT.

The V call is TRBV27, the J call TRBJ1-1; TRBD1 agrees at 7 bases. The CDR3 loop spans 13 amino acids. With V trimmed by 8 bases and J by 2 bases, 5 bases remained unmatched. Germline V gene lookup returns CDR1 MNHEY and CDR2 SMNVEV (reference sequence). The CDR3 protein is CASGWDSNTEAFF. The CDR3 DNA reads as TGTGCCAGCGGTTGGGACAGTAACACTGAAGCTTTCTTT.

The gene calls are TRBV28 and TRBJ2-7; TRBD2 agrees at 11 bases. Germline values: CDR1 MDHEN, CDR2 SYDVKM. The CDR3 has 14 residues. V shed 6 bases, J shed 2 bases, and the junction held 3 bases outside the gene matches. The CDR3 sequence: CASRLAGEPYEQYF. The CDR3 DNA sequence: TGTGCCAGCAGACTAGCGGGAGAACCCTACGAGCAGTACTTC.

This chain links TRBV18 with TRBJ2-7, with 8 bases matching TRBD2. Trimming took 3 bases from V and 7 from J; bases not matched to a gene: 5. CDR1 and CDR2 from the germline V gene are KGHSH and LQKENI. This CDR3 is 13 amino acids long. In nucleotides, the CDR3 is TGTGCCAGCTCACCCGGGACTAGTAGGGAGCAGTACTTC. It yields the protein CASSPGTSREQYF.

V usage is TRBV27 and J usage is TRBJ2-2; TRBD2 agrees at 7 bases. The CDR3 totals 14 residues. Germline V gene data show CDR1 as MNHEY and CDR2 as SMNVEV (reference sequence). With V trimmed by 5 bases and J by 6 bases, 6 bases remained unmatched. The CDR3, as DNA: TGTGCCAGCAGTCTGGGACTATCCGCCGGGGAGCTGTTTTTT. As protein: CASSLGLSAGELFF.

The CDR3 region has the DNA TGTGCCAGCAGTTACTCTGCACCCGAGTACGAGCAGTACTTC. It translates to CASSYSAPEYEQYF. The J gene is TRBJ2-7, the V gene TRBV6-5; no clear D gene. The V gene's germline CDR1 is MNHEY and CDR2 SVGAGI. With 0 bases removed from V and 4 bases from J, the gap between germline ends came to 10 bases. The CDR3 length is 14 residues.

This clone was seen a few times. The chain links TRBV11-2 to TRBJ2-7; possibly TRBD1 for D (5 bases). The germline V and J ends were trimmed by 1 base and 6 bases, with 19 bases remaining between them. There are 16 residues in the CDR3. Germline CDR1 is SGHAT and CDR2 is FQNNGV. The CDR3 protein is CASSLVTVGPYREQYF. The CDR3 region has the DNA TGTGCCAGCAGCTTAGTTACCGTGGGGCCATACCGCGAGCAGTACTTC.

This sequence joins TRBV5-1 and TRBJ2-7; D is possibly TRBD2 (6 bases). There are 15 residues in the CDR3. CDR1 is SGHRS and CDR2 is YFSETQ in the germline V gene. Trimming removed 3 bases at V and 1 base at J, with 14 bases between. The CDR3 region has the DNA TGCGCCAGCAGCTCCTTCCATAGCGGTTCCTACGAGCAGTACTTC. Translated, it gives CASSSFHSGSYEQYF. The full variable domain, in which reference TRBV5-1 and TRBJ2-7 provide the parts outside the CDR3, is KAGVTQTPRYLIKTRGQQVTLSCSPISGHRSVSWYQQTPGQGLQFLFEYFSETQRNKGNFPGRFSGRQFSNSRSEMNVSTLELGDSALYLCASSSFHSGSYEQYFGPGTRLTVT.

Written as DNA, the CDR3 is TGTGCCAGCAGCTCCGGACAGGGGCACAATCAGCCCCAGCATTTT. It specifies CASSSGQGHNQPQHF. V usage is TRBV5-6 and J usage is TRBJ1-5; 9 nucleotides align to TRBD1. J lost 3 bases, V lost 3 bases, and 4 bases had no gene match. The CDR3 has 15 amino acids. CDR1 and CDR2 (germline): SGHDT, YYEEEE. The full variable domain, rest sourced from reference TRBV5-6 and TRBJ1-5, is DAGVTQSPTHLIKTRGQQVTLRCSPKSGHDTVSWYQQALGQGPQFIFQYYEEEERQRGNFPDRFSGHQFPNYSSELNVNALLLGDSALYLCASSSGQGHNQPQHFGDGTRLSIL.

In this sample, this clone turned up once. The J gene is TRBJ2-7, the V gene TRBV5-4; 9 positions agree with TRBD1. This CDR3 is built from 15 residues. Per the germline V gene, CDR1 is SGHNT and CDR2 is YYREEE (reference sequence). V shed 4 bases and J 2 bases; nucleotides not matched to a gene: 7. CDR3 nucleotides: TGTGCCAGCAGCATGGCGGGGACAGGGCCCTACGAGCAGTACTTC. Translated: CASSMAGTGPYEQYF. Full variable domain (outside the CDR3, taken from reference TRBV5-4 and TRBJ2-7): ETGVTQSPTHLIKTRGQQVTLRCSSQSGHNTVSWYQQALGQGPQFIFQYYREEENGRGNFPPRFSGLQFPNYSSELNVNALELDDSALYLCASSMAGTGPYEQYFGPGTRLTVT.

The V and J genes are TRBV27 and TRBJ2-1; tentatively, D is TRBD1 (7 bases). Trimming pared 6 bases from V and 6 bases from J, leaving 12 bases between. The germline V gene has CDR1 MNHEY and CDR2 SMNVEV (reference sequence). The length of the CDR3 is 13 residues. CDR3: CASRRQGGNEQFF. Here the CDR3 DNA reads TGTGCCAGCAGGAGACAGGGAGGCAATGAGCAGTTCTTC.

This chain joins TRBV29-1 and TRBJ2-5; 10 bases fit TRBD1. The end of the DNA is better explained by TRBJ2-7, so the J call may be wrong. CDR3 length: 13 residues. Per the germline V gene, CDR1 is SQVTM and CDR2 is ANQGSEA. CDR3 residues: CSVQRTGGYEQYF. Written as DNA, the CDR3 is TGCAGCGTTCAGAGGACAGGGGGCTACGAGCAGTACTTC.

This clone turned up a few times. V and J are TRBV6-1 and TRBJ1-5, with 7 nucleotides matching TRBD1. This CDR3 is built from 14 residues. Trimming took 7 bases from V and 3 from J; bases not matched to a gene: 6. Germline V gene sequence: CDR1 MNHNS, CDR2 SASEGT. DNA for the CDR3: TGTGCCAGCATTGGGACAGTTTCCAATCAGCCCCAGCATTTT. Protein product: CASIGTVSNQPQHF.

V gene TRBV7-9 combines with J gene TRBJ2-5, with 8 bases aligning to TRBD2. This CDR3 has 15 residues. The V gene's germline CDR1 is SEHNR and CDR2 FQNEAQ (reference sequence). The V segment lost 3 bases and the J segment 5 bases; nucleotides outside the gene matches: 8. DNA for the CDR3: TGTGCCAGCAGCTTTTACGGGGGGGCGGAGGAGACCCAGTACTTC. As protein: CASSFYGGAEETQYF.

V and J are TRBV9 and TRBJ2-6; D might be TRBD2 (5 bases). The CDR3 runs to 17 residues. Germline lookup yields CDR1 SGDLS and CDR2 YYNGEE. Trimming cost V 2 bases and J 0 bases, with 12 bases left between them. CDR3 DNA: TGTGCCAGCAGCGTCCGGGATTCCTACTCTGGGGCCAACGTCCTGACTTTC. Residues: CASSVRDSYSGANVLTF.

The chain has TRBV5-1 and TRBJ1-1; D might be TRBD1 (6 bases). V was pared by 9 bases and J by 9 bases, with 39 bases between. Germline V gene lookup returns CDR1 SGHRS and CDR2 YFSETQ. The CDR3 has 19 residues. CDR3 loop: CATTSTSRLTGPFIPKAFF. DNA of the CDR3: TGCGCCACCACCAGTACCAGCAGACTAACAGGGCCCTTTATCCCTAAAGCTTTCTTT.

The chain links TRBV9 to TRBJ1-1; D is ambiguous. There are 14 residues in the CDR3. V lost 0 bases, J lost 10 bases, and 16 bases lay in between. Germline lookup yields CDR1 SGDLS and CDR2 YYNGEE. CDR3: CASSVDLRVEVAFF. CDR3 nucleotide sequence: TGTGCCAGCAGCGTAGACTTACGGGTGGAGGTAGCTTTCTTT.

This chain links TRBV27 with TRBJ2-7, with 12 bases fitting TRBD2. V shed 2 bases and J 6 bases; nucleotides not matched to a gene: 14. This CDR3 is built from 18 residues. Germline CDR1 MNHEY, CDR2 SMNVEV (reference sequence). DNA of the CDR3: TGTGCCAGCAGTTTAAGGGGCGGGGCTAGCGGGAGGGCCGGCGAGCAGTACTTC. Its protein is CASSLRGGASGRAGEQYF.

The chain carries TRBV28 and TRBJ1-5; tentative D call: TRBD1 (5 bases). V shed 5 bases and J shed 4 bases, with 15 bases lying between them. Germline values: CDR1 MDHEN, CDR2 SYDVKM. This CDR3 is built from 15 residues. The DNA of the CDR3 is TGTGCCAGCAGTATGCTAGGGGTGGAAAATCAGCCCCAGCATTTT. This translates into CASSMLGVENQPQHF. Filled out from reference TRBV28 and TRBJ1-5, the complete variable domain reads DVKVTQSSRYLVKRTGEKVFLECVQDMDHENMFWYRQDPGLGLRLIYFSYDVKMKEKGDIPEGYSVSREKKERFSLILESASTNQTSMYLCASSMLGVENQPQHFGDGTRLSIL.

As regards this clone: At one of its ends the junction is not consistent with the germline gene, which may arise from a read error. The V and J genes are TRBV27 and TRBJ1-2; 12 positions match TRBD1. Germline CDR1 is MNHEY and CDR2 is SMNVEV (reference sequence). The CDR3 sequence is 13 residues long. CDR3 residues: CASSPGQGASYPF. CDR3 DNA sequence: TGTGCCAGTTCCCCGGGACAGGGGGCCTCCTACCCCTTC.

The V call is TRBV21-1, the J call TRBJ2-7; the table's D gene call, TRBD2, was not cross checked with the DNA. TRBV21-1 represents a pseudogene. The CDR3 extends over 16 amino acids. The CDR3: CASSKRGTGTSGEQYF. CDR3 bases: TGTGCCAGCAGCAAAAGGGGAACCGGGACTAGCGGGGAGCAGTACTTC.

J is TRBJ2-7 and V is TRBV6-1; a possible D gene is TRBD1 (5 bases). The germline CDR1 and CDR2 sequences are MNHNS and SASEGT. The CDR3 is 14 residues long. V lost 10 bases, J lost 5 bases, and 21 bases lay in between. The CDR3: CAIDARVFVNEQYF. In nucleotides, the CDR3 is TGTGCCATAGACGCCAGGGTATTTGTCAACGAGCAGTACTTC.

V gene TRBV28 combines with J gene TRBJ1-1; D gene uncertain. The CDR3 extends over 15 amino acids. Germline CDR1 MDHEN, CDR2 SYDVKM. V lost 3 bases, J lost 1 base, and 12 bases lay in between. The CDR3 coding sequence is TGTGCCAGCAGTTTGTGGGTCGAGGGGAACACTGAAGCTTTCTTT. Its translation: CASSLWVEGNTEAFF.

CDR3 sequence: CASSLGGDRTHSAFF. The CDR3 DNA sequence: TGTGCCAGCAGCTTGGGTGGGGACAGGACCCACTCAGCTTTCTTT. V is TRBV5-4 and J is TRBJ1-1; 8 bases align to TRBD1. The CDR3 spans 15 residues. Germline CDR1 SGHNT, CDR2 YYREEE (reference sequence). Losses at the gene ends were 0 bases for V and 10 bases for J; bases not matched to a gene: 11.

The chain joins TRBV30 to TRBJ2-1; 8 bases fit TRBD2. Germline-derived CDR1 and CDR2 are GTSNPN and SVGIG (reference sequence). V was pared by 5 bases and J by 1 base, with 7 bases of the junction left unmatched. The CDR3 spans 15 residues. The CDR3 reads CAWDRGGRSYNEQFF. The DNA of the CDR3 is TGTGCCTGGGACCGGGGGGGGCGTTCCTACAATGAGCAGTTCTTC.